A selection of T cell receptor beta chains follows, all from one sample in a study of beta chain features in type 1 diabetes. Libraries were prepared by immunoSEQ multiplex PCR; TCRdb keeps only in-frame clonotypes and omits some of them. This sample yields 600,000 to 650,000 clones, of which 15% to 17% are seen a single time; 0.07% to 0.095% belongs to the top ten. Sequencing was done on a sample of naive CD4+ T cells from blood. These receptors all stem from a man between 18 and 35 years old in good health. The CDR3 runs from the conserved cysteine through the conserved F or W. The D gene is left open where the match is weak. Clone size, where shown, is once, few, many, or a class for clones that have expanded.

TRBJ1-5 | . | TRBV7-8 | TRBD1 | TGTGCCAGCAGCTCGGGACAGACTAGCAATCAGCCCCAGCATTTT | CASSSGQTSNQPQHF
TRBJ2-2 | few | TRBV30 | . | TGTGCCCTCATTGAGTCCCTGGCCGGGGAGCTGTTTTTT | CALIESLAGELFF
TRBJ1-1 | . | TRBV10-2 | . | TGCGCCAGCAGTTTGACAGGCGAAGCTTTCTTT | CASSLTGEAFF
TRBJ2-7 | . | TRBV7-6 | TRBD1 | TGTGCCAGCAGCTTAGTACTGGGGCAGGGACAGGGAAAAATCTACGAGCAGTACTTC | CASSLVLGQGQGKIYEQYF
TRBJ1-5 | . | TRBV6-1 | . | TGTGCCAGCAGGGACTCTATAACTCTTTCACGGCCCCAGCATTTT | CASRDSITLSRPQHF
TRBJ2-3 | . | TRBV18 | . | TGTGCCAGCTCACGCAAAAATGACAGATACACAGATACGCAGTATTTT | CASSRKNDRYTDTQYF
TRBJ1-6 | . | TRBV7-2 | . | TGTGCCAGCAAAAGTGAGAGGGGTTCACCCCTCCACTTT | CASKSERGSPLHF
TRBJ2-2 | . | TRBV7-2 | TRBD1 | TGTGCCAGCAGCTCGACAGGGGGAGCCGGGGAGCTGTTTTTT | CASSSTGGAGELFF
TRBJ2-5 | few | TRBV28 | . | TGTGCCAGCAGTCAGTTAGGGAGCGGAGGACAAGAGACCCAGTACTTC | CASSQLGSGGQETQYF
TRBJ1-1 | . | TRBV19 | TRBD1 | TGTGCCAGTAGTATTCGGTGGACAGGGCGTTTGAACACTGAAGCTTTCTTT | CASSIRWTGRLNTEAFF
TRBJ1-2 | few | TRBV7-2 | . | TGTGCCAGCAGCTTACTCCATGGCTACACCTTC | CASSLLHGYTF
TRBJ1-1 | few | TRBV11-2 | . | TGTGCCAGCAGCTTAGGCGCTGTCAGGAAGAACACTGAAGCTTTCTTT | CASSLGAVRKNTEAFF
TRBJ2-2 | . | TRBV15 | TRBD2 | TGTGCCACCAGCAGAGATCCCCCTAGCGGGGGGGCCTGGGCCGGGGAGCTGTTTTTT | CATSRDPPSGGAWAGELFF
TRBJ1-2 | . | TRBV7-9 | TRBD1 | TGTGCCAGCAGCAGACTTACCCCGACAGGGTTCGATGGCTACACCTTC | CASSRLTPTGFDGYTF
TRBJ2-7 | . | TRBV28 | . | TGTGCCAGCAGGAGCCTCGACGGATCCTACGAGCAGTACTTC | CASRSLDGSYEQYF
TRBJ1-5 | . | TRBV27 | TRBD1 | TGTGCCAGCAGTTTTCAACCCGGGACAGGGGGGAGTCAGCCCCAGCATTTT | CASSFQPGTGGSQPQHF
TRBJ2-7 | . | TRBV2 | TRBD2 | TGTGCCAGCAGGGAGACTAGCGGGGCACTGCCGTACTTC | CASRETSGALPYF
TRBJ1-3 | . | TRBV4-3 | . | TGCGCCAGCAGCCAAGAGTGGGTAACTGGAAACACCATATATTTT | CASSQEWVTGNTIYF
TRBJ2-7 | . | TRBV5-4 | TRBD1 | TGTGCCAGCAGCTTTGGACAGGACTCCTACGAGCAGTACTTC | CASSFGQDSYEQYF
TRBJ2-2 | few | TRBV7-2 | . | TGTGCCAGCAGCACGAGAGGCACCGGGGAGCTGTTTTTT | CASSTRGTGELFF
TRBJ2-5 | few | TRBV28 | TRBD2 | TGTGCCAGCAGTTCCGGGGGGTACCAAGAGACCCAGTACTTC | CASSSGGYQETQYF
TRBJ2-2 | few | TRBV7-9 | . | TGTGCCAGCAGCCGATCCGGGACTGGGAACACCGGGGAGCTGTTTTTT | CASSRSGTGNTGELFF
TRBJ1-1 | . | TRBV6-6 | TRBD1 | TGTGCCAGCAGTTACTCCAGGGACAGACCGAACACTGAAGCTTTCTTT | CASSYSRDRPNTEAFF
TRBJ2-7 | . | TRBV30 | . | TGTGCCTGGAGTGTATCTGGGGGACTCGAGCAGTACTTC | CAWSVSGGLEQYF
TRBJ2-7 | . | TRBV4-3 | . | TGCGCCAGCAGCCATACCCGAAACTACGAGCAGTACTTC | CASSHTRNYEQYF
TRBJ2-7 | . | TRBV25-1 | . | TGTGCCAGCAGAGGACAGACCGACTACGAGCAGTACTTC | CASRGQTDYEQYF
TRBJ1-1 | . | TRBV29-1 | TRBD1 | TGCAGCGTATCGACAGGGGGACTTCTGAACACTGAAGCTTTCTTT | CSVSTGGLLNTEAFF
TRBJ1-3 | . | TRBV2 | TRBD1 | TGTGCCAGCAGCGAAGGACAGGGGGCTGGAAACACCATATATTTT | CASSEGQGAGNTIYF
TRBJ2-7 | . | TRBV14 | . | TGTGCCAGCAGCCAAAAGGGACCCCCCCCATGGTATCGGCAGTACTTC | CASSQKGPPPWYRQYF
TRBJ2-7 | . | TRBV18 | . | TGTGCCAGCTCATCTGGAGGTTACGAGCAGTACTTC | CASSSGGYEQYF
TRBJ1-6 | few | TRBV11-2 | . | TGTGCCAGCAGCTACCCTTGGGGGGCGAGCTCACCCCTCCACTTT | CASSYPWGASSPLHF
TRBJ2-1 | . | TRBV5-1 | . | TGCGCCAGCAGCTTGGAACCGTCCAATGAGCAGTTCTTC | CASSLEPSNEQFF
TRBJ2-7 | once | TRBV11-1 | . | TGTGCCAGCAGCTCGAGTCTCGAGCAGTACTTC | CASSSSLEQYF
TRBJ1-6 | few | TRBV5-6 | . | TGTGCCAGCAGCCCTCTTCGACCCAATTCACCCCTCCACTTT | CASSPLRPNSPLHF
TRBJ2-7 | . | TRBV27 | TRBD2 | TGTGCCAGCAGTTTAAAGCCCTCAGCGGGAGGCCGCTACGAGCAGTACTTC | CASSLKPSAGGRYEQYF
TRBJ2-7 | few | TRBV5-1 | TRBD1 | TGCGCCAGCAGCTCGGACAGGGGGTCTGTCGAGCAGTACTTC | CASSSDRGSVEQYF
TRBJ1-1 | . | TRBV7-2 | TRBD1 | TGTGCCAGCAGCTCCCGGGAACAGGGGGCGAACACTGAAGCTTTCTTT | CASSSREQGANTEAFF
TRBJ1-5 | . | TRBV4-1 | . | TGCGCCAGCAGCCAAGATGATAGGGGCAGGCAGCCCCAGCATTTT | CASSQDDRGRQPQHF
TRBJ2-5 | . | TRBV5-1 | . | TGCGCCAGCAGCTTGGGTGGTACCCAAGAGACCCAGTACTTC | CASSLGGTQETQYF
TRBJ2-7 | few | TRBV7-9 | . | TGTGCCAGCAGCCTCCAGGTTCCCTACGAGCAGTACTTC | CASSLQVPYEQYF
TRBJ2-3 | . | TRBV7-2 | TRBD2 | TGTGCCAGCAGCTCTTCCCGACTAGCGGGAGGCCGCACAGATACGCAGTATTTT | CASSSSRLAGGRTDTQYF
TRBJ2-7 | few | TRBV6-6 | TRBD1 | TGTGCCAGCAGGCCACCCCGGGACAGGGTTTACGAGCAGTACTTC | CASRPPRDRVYEQYF
TRBJ2-6 | . | TRBV28 | . | TGTGCCAGCACACCGGACGGCTCTGGGGCCAACGTCCTGACTTTC | CASTPDGSGANVLTF
TRBJ1-1 | few | TRBV19 | . | TGTGCCAGTAAAAGGGATAAGAACACTGAAGCTTTCTTT | CASKRDKNTEAFF
TRBJ2-1 | few | TRBV28 | TRBD2 | TGTGCCAGCAGTCGGACTAGCGGGTACAATGAGCAGTTCTTC | CASSRTSGYNEQFF